Below, 2 T cell receptor beta chains from the same sample are listed, as sequenced in a study of blood T cell repertoires in COVID-19. TCRdb keeps only in-frame clones here, not all; method: immunoSEQ multiplex PCR. The table records approximately 270,000 clones, roughly 90% of them present only once. Sequencing used PBMCs or T cells enriched from blood (not recorded which). These receptors originate from a man aged 40-50 years who had been exposed to COVID-19.

CDR3 residues: CASMLVGRASYEQYF. For the CDR3, the DNA is TGTGCCAGCATGTTGGTCGGGAGGGCCTCCTACGAGCAGTACTTC. The chain links TRBV2 to TRBJ2-7, with 8 positions matching TRBD2. The CDR3 is 15 residues long. V shed 7 bases, J shed 0 bases, and the junction held 8 bases outside the gene matches. CDR1 and CDR2 (germline): SNHLY, FYNNEI.

This rearrangement joins TRBV5-1 to TRBJ2-7, with 9 bases identical to TRBD1. The germline gives CDR1 SGHRS, CDR2 YFSETQ. This CDR3 contains 14 residues. V dropped 4 bases and J dropped 6; count of bases not matched to a gene: 8. This chain's CDR3 is CASSRAGTGSEQYF. CDR3 DNA: TGCGCCAGCAGCAGGGCCGGGACAGGGAGCGAGCAGTACTTC.